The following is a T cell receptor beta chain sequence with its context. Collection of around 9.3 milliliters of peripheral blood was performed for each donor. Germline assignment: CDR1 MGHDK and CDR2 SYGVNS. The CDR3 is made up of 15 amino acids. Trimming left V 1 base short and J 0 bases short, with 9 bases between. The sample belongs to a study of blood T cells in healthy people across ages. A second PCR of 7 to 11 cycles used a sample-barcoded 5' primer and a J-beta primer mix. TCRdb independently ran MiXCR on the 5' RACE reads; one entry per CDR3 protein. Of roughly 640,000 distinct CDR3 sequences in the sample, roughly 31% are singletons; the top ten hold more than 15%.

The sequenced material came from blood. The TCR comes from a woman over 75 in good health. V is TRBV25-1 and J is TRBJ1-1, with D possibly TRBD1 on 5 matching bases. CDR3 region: CASSESKGVNTEAFF. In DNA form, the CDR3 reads TGTGCCAGCAGTGAATCGAAAGGGGTGAACACTGAAGCTTTCTTT. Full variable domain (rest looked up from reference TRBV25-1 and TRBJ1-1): EADIYQTPRYLVIGTGKKITLECSQTMGHDKMYWYQQDPGMELHLIHYSYGVNSTEKGDLSSESTVSRIRTEHFPLTLESARPSHTSQYLCASSESKGVNTEAFFGQGTRLTVV.